The next 26 T cell receptor beta chains were all read from a single sample in a study of shared clonotypes between healthy human individuals. Using immunoSEQ multiplex PCR, the repertoire was profiled, and TCRdb retains in-frame clones only, with some absent. The table includes hundreds of thousands of clones, 75% to 80% detected once. The material sequenced was PBMCs. These receptors all stem from a woman in her forties in good health. Some clones in this sample may be carry-over from other donors' samples.

This clone was seen once. A far larger clone differs by one base, so this is likely a read error. Additional DNA sequences in this sample encode the identical CDR3. The rearrangement links TRBV28 to TRBJ1-1; the D is unclear. The CDR3 runs 13 residues. Germline V gene data show CDR1 as MDHEN and CDR2 as SYDVKM. The V end was cut by 3 bases, the J end by 2 bases, with 7 bases between. DNA of the CDR3: TGTGCCAGCAGTTTGGCAGCAAACACTGAAGCTTTCTTT. Its protein product is CASSLAANTEAFF.

As to this clone: The likely explanation is a read error, given a far larger clone one base away. The chain combines TRBV30 with TRBJ2-2, with D possibly TRBD2 on 5 matching bases. The CDR3 length is 15 residues. Germline V gene lookup returns CDR1 GTSNPN and CDR2 SVGIG (reference sequence). The CDR3 spells CAWSTSRVSAGELLF. The CDR3 DNA reads as TGTGCCTGGAGTACCTCACGCGTTAGCGCCGGGGAGCTGCTTTTT.

A word on this clone: A far larger clone is one base from this, pointing to a likely read error. The chain uses TRBV30 and TRBJ1-2; a weak D match, TRBD1 (5 bases). CDR1 GTSNPN and CDR2 SVGIG come from the germline V gene (reference sequence). CDR3 size: 13 residues. The CDR3 loop reads CAWTGTTNHGYTF. The CDR3 bases are TGTGCCTGGACAGGGACCACTAACCATGGCTACACCTTC.

In this sample, this clone turned up once. The chain couples TRBV19 to TRBJ1-1; D unclear. Trimming pared 1 base from V and 7 bases from J, leaving 10 bases between. Germline V CDR1 and CDR2: LNHDA, SQIVND (reference sequence). The CDR3 runs to 13 residues. CDR3 in DNA: TGTGCCAGTAGTATAGTTAGGGCAGGTGAAGCTTTCTTT. It codes for CASSIVRAGEAFF.

Notes on this clone: This may be a read error: a much more frequent sequence differs by one nucleotide. Other DNA sequences from this sample encode an identical CDR3 as well. This chain uses TRBV30 with TRBJ2-7; no clear D gene. From germline, CDR1 is GTSNPN and CDR2 SVGIG (reference sequence). The CDR3 has 11 residues. Trimming shortened V by 0 bases and J by 3 bases, and 3 bases separated the two germline ends. The CDR3 loop reads CAWSVGYEQYF. CDR3 bases: TGTGCCTGGAGTGTAGGCTACGAGCAGTACTTC.

The V call is TRBV7-9, the J call TRBJ2-5; D is uncertain. V shed 5 bases and J shed 7 bases, with 17 bases lying between them. CDR1 SEHNR and CDR2 FQNEAQ come from the germline V gene (reference sequence). This CDR3 has 14 residues. CDR3 region: CASSPPQYLGTQYF. The DNA for the CDR3 is TGTGCCAGCAGCCCCCCACAGTACCTAGGGACCCAGTACTTC.

The chain recombines TRBV5-1 with TRBJ2-1, with D tentatively TRBD2 (6 bases). CDR3 length equals 15 residues. The V gene lost 4 bases and the J gene lost 4 bases, with 15 bases spanning the gap. CDR1 is SGHRS, CDR2 YFSETQ, per germline. CDR3 residues: CASSPDSGRYNEQFF. The CDR3 coding sequence is TGCGCCAGCAGCCCCGACAGCGGGCGTTACAATGAGCAGTTCTTC.

The gene calls are TRBV9 and TRBJ1-2; D is unclear. CDR3 length: 13 residues. Germline CDR1 SGDLS, CDR2 YYNGEE. Trimming cost V 3 bases and J 7 bases, with 13 bases left between them. The CDR3 loop is CASSAGSRGGYTF. CDR3 sequence (DNA): TGTGCCAGCAGCGCTGGCAGTCGGGGTGGCTACACCTTC.

The count of this clone is one. The chain links TRBV6-1 to TRBJ2-1; D might be TRBD2 (6 bases). The germline gives CDR1 MNHNS, CDR2 SASEGT. The CDR3 extends over 14 amino acids. The ends were cut back, 4 bases at V and 6 bases at J, with 13 bases in the middle. CDR3 DNA sequence: TGTGCCAGCAGTGGCCCCGGGGACTCCAATGAGCAGTTCTTC. Translating gives CASSGPGDSNEQFF.

The V and J genes are TRBV18 and TRBJ1-1; TRBD1 agrees at 7 bases. V trimming: 0 bases; J trimming: 6 bases; junction bases outside the gene matches: 1. Germline V lookup: CDR1 KGHSH, CDR2 LQKENI. This CDR3 has 13 residues. The CDR3 sequence: CASSPPQGPEAFF. The DNA for the CDR3 is TGTGCCAGCTCACCACCACAGGGGCCTGAAGCTTTCTTT.

This chain joins TRBV28 and TRBJ1-1; the match to TRBD1 covers 7 bases. Looked up from germline, CDR1 is MDHEN and CDR2 is SYDVKM. With V trimmed by 6 bases and J by 0 bases, 4 bases remained unmatched. CDR3 length: 14 residues. The chain's CDR3 is CASRRGQVNTEAFF. Here the CDR3 DNA reads TGTGCCAGCAGACGCGGACAGGTGAACACTGAAGCTTTCTTT. Based on the CDR3 plus reference TRBV28 and TRBJ1-1, the full variable domain is DVKVTQSSRYLVKRTGEKVFLECVQDMDHENMFWYRQDPGLGLRLIYFSYDVKMKEKGDIPEGYSVSREKKERFSLILESASTNQTSMYLCASRRGQVNTEAFFGQGTRLTVV.

The chain recombines TRBV15 with TRBJ2-7; D might be TRBD1 (6 bases). CDR1 is LNHNV and CDR2 is YYDKDF in the germline V gene (reference sequence). The CDR3 covers 16 residues. Trimming stripped 0 bases from V and 1 base from J, with 13 bases between. This CDR3 reads CATSRDTLDRSYEQYF. DNA of the CDR3: TGTGCCACCAGCAGAGATACGTTGGACAGATCCTACGAGCAGTACTTC.

As for this clone: This likely came from a read error, as a far larger clone is one base away. The chain recombines TRBV2 with TRBJ2-5; maybe TRBD1 (6 bases). This CDR3 is 15 amino acids long. The germline gives CDR1 SNHLY, CDR2 FYNNEI. The CDR3 coding sequence is TGTGCCAGCAGAACCGGACAGACTGCGGCCGAGACCCCGTACTTC. Translated: CASRTGQTAAETPYF.

This sequence joins TRBV5-4 and TRBJ2-2; 12 positions match TRBD2. Germline trimming cut 0 bases from V and 7 bases from J; bases unmatched to any gene: 10. Per germline, CDR1 SGHNT and CDR2 YYREEE (reference sequence). The CDR3 runs to 18 residues. CDR3 nucleotides: TGTGCCAGCAGCTTGGCGCGTACTAGCGGGAGGAGCGGCGGGGAGCTGTTTTTT. This encodes CASSLARTSGRSGGELFF.

Details on this clone: One junction end does not reproduce the germline sequence, and a read error may be involved. The identical CDR3 is also encoded by other nucleotide sequences in the sample. The genes are TRBV14 and TRBJ1-5; weak D call: TRBD1 (6 bases). This CDR3 has 15 residues. From germline, CDR1 is SGHDN and CDR2 FVKESK. Written as DNA, the CDR3 is TGTGCCAGCAGCCTTGACATGGACAGCAATCAGCCCCAGCACTTT. It yields the protein CASSLDMDSNQPQHF.

The genes are TRBV30 and TRBJ1-5; D unclear. The length of the CDR3 is 15 residues. Germline CDR1 is GTSNPN and CDR2 is SVGIG (reference sequence). With 2 bases removed from V and 2 bases from J, the gap between germline ends came to 13 bases. CDR3 sequence (DNA): TGTGCCTGGAGTACCGGGTCAGTAGGCAATCAGCCCCAGCATTTT. It yields the protein CAWSTGSVGNQPQHF.

In the case of this clone: The likely explanation is a read error, given a far larger clone one base away. The chain joins TRBV5-4 to TRBJ2-7; D call uncertain. The CDR3 is 14 amino acids. Trimming cost V 0 bases and J 9 bases, with 16 bases left between them. The germline V gene has CDR1 SGHNT and CDR2 YYREEE (reference sequence). The CDR3 protein is CASSLGQWKGGQYF. CDR3 in DNA: TGTGCCAGCAGCTTGGGGCAATGGAAGGGCGGGCAGTACTTC.

The rearrangement links TRBV7-3 to TRBJ2-1, with TRBD2 matching over 12 bases. V lost 6 bases and J lost 9; bases outside the gene matches: 6. Germline CDR1 is SGHTA and CDR2 is FQGTGA. CDR3 length equals 14 residues. The CDR3 protein is CASSGLAGMAEQFF. The CDR3 DNA reads as TGTGCCAGCAGTGGACTAGCGGGAATGGCTGAGCAGTTCTTC.

The V and J genes are TRBV7-9 and TRBJ1-2; maybe TRBD1 (5 bases). CDR3 length equals 11 residues. The V gene's germline CDR1 is SEHNR and CDR2 FQNEAQ (reference sequence). The V end lost 5 bases, the J end lost 10 bases, and 11 bases lay between the germline ends. CDR3 in amino acids: CASSAGTFYTF. The CDR3 DNA reads TGTGCCAGCAGCGCCGGGACCTTCTACACCTTC.

The sample holds a few counts of this clone. This rearrangement joins TRBV5-6 to TRBJ2-7, with 8 bases fitting TRBD1. Germline CDR1 reads SGHDT; CDR2 reads YYEEEE. This CDR3 spans 16 amino acids. The V and J ends lost 0 bases and 1 base, in that order; junction bases with no gene match: 6. The CDR3 protein is CASSLAGTGFSYEQYF. Here the CDR3 DNA reads TGTGCCAGCAGCTTGGCGGGGACAGGTTTTTCCTACGAGCAGTACTTC.

The chain combines TRBV10-3 with TRBJ2-2, with 9 nucleotides matching TRBD1. This CDR3 contains 14 residues. CDR1 ENHRY and CDR2 SYGVKD come from the germline V gene. The V gene end was trimmed by 11 bases and the J gene end by 6 bases; junction bases not matched to a gene: 10. CDR3 residues: CASRGTGRAGELFF. CDR3 nucleotide sequence: TGTGCCTCCCGGGGGACAGGGCGGGCCGGGGAGCTGTTTTTT.

As regards this clone: A far bigger clonotype differs at one base, so this is likely a read error. V is TRBV30 and J is TRBJ2-5; TRBD1 might be the D (5 bases). CDR1 GTSNPN and CDR2 SVGIG come from the germline V gene (reference sequence). There are 13 residues in the CDR3. In DNA, the CDR3 is TGTGCCCGGAGTCACGACAGTCGGGAGACCCAGTACTTC. This gives the protein CARSHDSRETQYF.

The chain employs TRBV14 and TRBJ2-1, with D possibly TRBD1 on 5 matching bases. The CDR3 consists of 18 residues. V lost 0 bases to trimming and J lost 3 bases, with 18 bases between them. Germline V gene data show CDR1 as SGHDN and CDR2 as FVKESK. CDR3 in DNA: TGTGCCAGCAGCCAAGAGTGGGGCTTCTCTGGGTTCTACAATGAGCAGTTCTTC. Translation: CASSQEWGFSGFYNEQFF.

This clone has a handful of counts. This chain uses TRBV7-8 with TRBJ2-5, with a possible D match to TRBD2 (6 bases). V lost 3 bases and J 2 bases, leaving 16 bases between the germline ends. Looked up from germline, CDR1 is SGHVS and CDR2 is FQNEAQ. This CDR3 region has 16 residues. The CDR3 loop is CASSLNAGYTQETQYF. CDR3 bases: TGTGCCAGCAGCTTGAACGCGGGATACACTCAAGAGACCCAGTACTTC.

The V and J genes are TRBV7-9 and TRBJ2-2, with 11 bases that match TRBD2. This CDR3 has 17 amino acids. Per the germline V gene, CDR1 is SEHNR and CDR2 is FQNEAQ (reference sequence). V trimming: 4 bases; J trimming: 0 bases; junction bases outside the gene matches: 4. The CDR3 DNA reads TGTGCCAGCAGCTCCGGACTAGCGGGCACGAACACCGGGGAGCTGTTTTTT. It codes for CASSSGLAGTNTGELFF.

This clone was seen only a few times. This chain links TRBV7-9 with TRBJ2-7; D is possibly TRBD1 or TRBD2 (5 bases each). The CDR3 loop spans 13 amino acids. Per the germline V gene, CDR1 is SEHNR and CDR2 is FQNEAQ (reference sequence). Trimming shortened V by 8 bases and J by 0 bases, and 11 bases separated the two germline ends. The CDR3 region has the DNA TGTGCCAGCGGGGAGACAGCCTCCTACGAGCAGTACTTC. Translated, it gives CASGETASYEQYF.